This record covers a single T cell receptor beta chain. The antigen is not known. One end of the junction does not line up with germline, which may come from a read error. The same CDR3 also results from other DNA sequences found in this sample. Vbeta (60) and Jbeta (13) primers were used in the PCR. Produced via immunoSEQ multiplex PCR; TCRdb's table is partial and in-frame only. The sample has around 130,000 clones, about 73% seen once; the top ten hold around 2.1%. The data stem from a study of cytomegalovirus exposure and HLA in healthy donors. Healthy individuals who donated bone marrow served as the donors. General study results and limits: Cytomegalovirus-associated TCR beta chains were listed, numbering 150 to 200. Apparent HLA restriction characterized most CMV-associated TCR beta chains in a later analysis. With high specificity and sensitivity, the classifier reportedly diagnosed cytomegalovirus status.

The clonotype was recovered from a woman between 35 and 50 years old in good health and CMV-seropositive. Sequenced: PBMCs.

CDR3 protein: CASSGSTGGNTGELFF. The CDR3, as DNA: TGCGCCAGCAGTGGATCGACAGGGGGCAACACCGGGGAGCTGTTTTTT. The chain has TRBV6-6 and TRBJ2-2; 10 positions agree with TRBD1. The CDR3 loop spans 16 amino acids. Germline-derived CDR1 and CDR2 are MNHNY and SVGAGI (reference sequence).